This is a list of T cell receptor beta chains from one sample in a study of blood T cells in healthy people across ages. TCRdb redid the calling of the 5' RACE reads with MiXCR, one entry per CDR3 protein. The table records around 520,000 distinct CDR3 sequences, about 27% of them present only once. These data are also associated with another study on T cells of mothers and their children.

The sequenced material came from blood. The receptors were gathered from a boy between 2 and 10 years old in good health. Each CDR3 is given with its conserved first and last residue. A D gene is named only where the DNA matches it firmly. The listing skips clone size in some rows; elsewhere it reads once, few, many or a size class.

d_gene: .
j_gene: TRBJ2-3
abundance: .
v_gene: TRBV25-1
CDR3nt: TGTGCCAGCAGTGGCCCGGCGGGGGATACGCAGTATTTT
CDR3aa: CASSGPAGDTQYF

d_gene: .
j_gene: TRBJ1-1
abundance: .
v_gene: TRBV19
CDR3nt: TGTGCCAGTAGTATGGGTTCGCGGACTGAAGCTTTCTTT
CDR3aa: CASSMGSRTEAFF

d_gene: .
j_gene: TRBJ1-4
abundance: few
v_gene: TRBV5-1
CDR3nt: TGCGCCAGCAGCTTGCAGGGGATCAATGAAAAACTGTTTTTT
CDR3aa: CASSLQGINEKLFF

d_gene: .
j_gene: TRBJ2-3
abundance: .
v_gene: TRBV9
CDR3nt: TGTGCCAGCAGCGTAGTTTGGGGAGATACGCAGTATTTT
CDR3aa: CASSVVWGDTQYF

d_gene: .
j_gene: TRBJ2-2
abundance: .
v_gene: TRBV18
CDR3nt: TGTGCCAGCTCACCACCTGACGAACCCGGGGAGCTGTTTTTT
CDR3aa: CASSPPDEPGELFF

d_gene: .
j_gene: TRBJ1-1
abundance: .
v_gene: TRBV29-1
CDR3nt: TGCAGCGGCCGGATCATGAACACTGAAGCTTTCTTT
CDR3aa: CSGRIMNTEAFF

d_gene: .
j_gene: TRBJ2-5
abundance: .
v_gene: TRBV27
CDR3nt: TGTGCCAGCAGTTACACACCTGGAGAGACCCAGTACTTC
CDR3aa: CASSYTPGETQYF

d_gene: TRBD1
j_gene: TRBJ2-7
abundance: .
v_gene: TRBV5-1
CDR3nt: TGCGCCAGCAGCGGCGGGACAGGGTTCTCCTACGAGCAGTACTTC
CDR3aa: CASSGGTGFSYEQYF

d_gene: .
j_gene: TRBJ2-1
abundance: .
v_gene: TRBV29-1
CDR3nt: TGCAGCGTTCACTCGGAGGCGAGTGAGCAGTTCTTC
CDR3aa: CSVHSEASEQFF

d_gene: TRBD1
j_gene: TRBJ2-5
abundance: few
v_gene: TRBV20-1
CDR3nt: TGCAGTGCTAGAACGGGACAGGGGTCGGAGACCCAGTACTTC
CDR3aa: CSARTGQGSETQYF

d_gene: TRBD2
j_gene: TRBJ2-5
abundance: few
v_gene: TRBV7-2
CDR3nt: TGTGCCAGCAGCCTGGGAAGGACTAGCGGGAGAGGCGAGACCCAGTACTTC
CDR3aa: CASSLGRTSGRGETQYF

d_gene: TRBD2
j_gene: TRBJ2-1
abundance: .
v_gene: TRBV6-6
CDR3nt: TGTGCCAGCAGTTTTCCCGGGACTAGCGGGGGTGAGCAGTTCTTC
CDR3aa: CASSFPGTSGGEQFF

d_gene: TRBD2
j_gene: TRBJ2-1
abundance: few
v_gene: TRBV28
CDR3nt: TGTGCCAGCAAGCGGGGGGGCTACAATGAGCAGTTCTTC
CDR3aa: CASKRGGYNEQFF

d_gene: .
j_gene: TRBJ2-4
abundance: .
v_gene: TRBV4-1
CDR3nt: TGCGCCAGCAGCCAGTGGTTTAGGGTGGTCAAAAACATTCAGTACTTC
CDR3aa: CASSQWFRVVKNIQYF

d_gene: .
j_gene: TRBJ1-5
abundance: .
v_gene: TRBV21-1
CDR3nt: TGTGCCAGCAGCAAAGGGGGATATAGCAATCAGCCCCAGCATTTT
CDR3aa: CASSKGGYSNQPQHF

d_gene: .
j_gene: TRBJ2-7
abundance: once
v_gene: TRBV10-1
CDR3nt: TGCGCCAGCCTTAAGAGGAACGAGCAGTACTTC
CDR3aa: CASLKRNEQYF

d_gene: .
j_gene: TRBJ1-2
abundance: few
v_gene: TRBV7-9
CDR3nt: TGTGCCAGCAGCTTAGAGGCAGGTGTTGTTTATGGCTACACCTTC
CDR3aa: CASSLEAGVVYGYTF

d_gene: .
j_gene: TRBJ2-1
abundance: .
v_gene: TRBV27
CDR3nt: TGTGCCAGCAGTTCACCGGGACGCAGCTACAATGAGCAGTTCTTC
CDR3aa: CASSSPGRSYNEQFF

d_gene: .
j_gene: TRBJ2-5
abundance: few
v_gene: TRBV7-8
CDR3nt: TGTGCCAGCAGCTTGAGGGGGGTCGAGGAGACCCAGTACTTC
CDR3aa: CASSLRGVEETQYF

d_gene: .
j_gene: TRBJ2-2
abundance: few
v_gene: TRBV27
CDR3nt: TGTGCCAGCAGTCCAAATAACAGGGTCGGGACCGGGGAGCTGTTTTTT
CDR3aa: CASSPNNRVGTGELFF

d_gene: .
j_gene: TRBJ1-2
abundance: .
v_gene: TRBV4-3
CDR3nt: TGCGCCAGCAGCCAAGAATGGCAGCTTAACTATGGCTACACCTTC
CDR3aa: CASSQEWQLNYGYTF